This TCR beta chain was retrieved from a study of cytomegalovirus exposure and HLA in healthy donors. The germline V gene has CDR1 LNHDA and CDR2 SQIVND (reference sequence). The CDR3 has 15 amino acids. The V end lost 3 bases, the J end lost 1 base, and 10 bases lay between the germline ends. This table comes from immunoSEQ multiplex PCR, and its TCRdb copy is limited to in-frame clones, with some not included. Of approximately 98,000 clones listed, more than 90% are singletons. Sequences were obtained from PBMCs. The chain has TRBV19 and TRBJ2-1; D perhaps matches TRBD1 (6 bases). The clonotype comes from a woman between 18 and 29 years old in good health and CMV-seronegative. In nucleotides, the CDR3 is TGTGCCAGTAGTATGGGGGCACAATCCTACAATGAGCAGTTCTTC. Translating it yields CASSMGAQSYNEQFF.